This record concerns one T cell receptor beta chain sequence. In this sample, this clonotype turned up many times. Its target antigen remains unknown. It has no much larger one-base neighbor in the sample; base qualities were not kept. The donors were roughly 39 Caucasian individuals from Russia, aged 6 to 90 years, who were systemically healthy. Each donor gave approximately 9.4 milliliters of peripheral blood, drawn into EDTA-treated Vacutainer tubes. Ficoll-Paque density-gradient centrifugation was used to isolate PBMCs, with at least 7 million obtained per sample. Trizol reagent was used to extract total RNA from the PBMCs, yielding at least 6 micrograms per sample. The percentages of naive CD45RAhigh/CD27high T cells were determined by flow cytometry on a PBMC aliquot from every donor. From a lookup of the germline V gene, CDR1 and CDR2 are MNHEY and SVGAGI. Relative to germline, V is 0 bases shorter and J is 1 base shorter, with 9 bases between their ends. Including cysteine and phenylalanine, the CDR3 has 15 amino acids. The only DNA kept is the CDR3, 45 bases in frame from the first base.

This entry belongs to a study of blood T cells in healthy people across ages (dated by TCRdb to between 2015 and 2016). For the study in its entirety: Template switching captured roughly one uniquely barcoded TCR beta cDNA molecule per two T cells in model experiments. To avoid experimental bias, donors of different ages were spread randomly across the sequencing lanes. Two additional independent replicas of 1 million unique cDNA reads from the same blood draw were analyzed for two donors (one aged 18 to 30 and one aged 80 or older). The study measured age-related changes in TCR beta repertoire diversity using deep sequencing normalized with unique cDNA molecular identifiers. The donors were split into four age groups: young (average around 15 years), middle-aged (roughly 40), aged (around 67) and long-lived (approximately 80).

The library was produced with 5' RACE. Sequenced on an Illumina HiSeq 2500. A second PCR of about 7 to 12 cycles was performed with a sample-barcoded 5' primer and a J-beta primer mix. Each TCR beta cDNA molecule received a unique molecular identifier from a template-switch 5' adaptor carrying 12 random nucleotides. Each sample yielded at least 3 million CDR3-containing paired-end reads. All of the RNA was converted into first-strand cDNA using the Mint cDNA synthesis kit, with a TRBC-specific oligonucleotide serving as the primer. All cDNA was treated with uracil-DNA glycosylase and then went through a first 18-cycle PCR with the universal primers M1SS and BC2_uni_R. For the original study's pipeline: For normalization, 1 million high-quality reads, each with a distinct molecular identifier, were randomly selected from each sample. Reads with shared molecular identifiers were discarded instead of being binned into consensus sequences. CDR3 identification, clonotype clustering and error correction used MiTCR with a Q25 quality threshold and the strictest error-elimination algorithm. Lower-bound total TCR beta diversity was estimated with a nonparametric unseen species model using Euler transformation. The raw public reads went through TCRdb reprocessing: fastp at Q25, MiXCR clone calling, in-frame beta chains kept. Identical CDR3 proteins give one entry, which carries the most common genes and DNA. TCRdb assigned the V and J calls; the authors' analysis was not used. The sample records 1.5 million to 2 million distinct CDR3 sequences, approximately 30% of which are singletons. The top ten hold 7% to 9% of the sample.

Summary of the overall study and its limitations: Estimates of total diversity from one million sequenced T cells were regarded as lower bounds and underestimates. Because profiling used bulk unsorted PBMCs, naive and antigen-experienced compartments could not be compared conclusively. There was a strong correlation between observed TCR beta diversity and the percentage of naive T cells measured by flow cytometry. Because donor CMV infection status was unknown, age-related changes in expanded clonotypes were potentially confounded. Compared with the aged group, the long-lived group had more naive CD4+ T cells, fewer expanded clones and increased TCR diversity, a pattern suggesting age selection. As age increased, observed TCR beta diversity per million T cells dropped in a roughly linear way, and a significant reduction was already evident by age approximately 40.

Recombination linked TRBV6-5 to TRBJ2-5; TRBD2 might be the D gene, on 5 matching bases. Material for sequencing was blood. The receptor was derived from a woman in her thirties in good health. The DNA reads TGTGCCAGCAGTTACTCGACCCGGGGCCAAGAGACCCAGTACTTC. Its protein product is CASSYSTRGQETQYF.